Following are 21 T cell receptor beta chains from one sample sequenced in a study of T-cell memory formation after mild COVID-19. MiXCR was run by TCRdb on the 5' RACE reads, yielding one entry per CDR3 protein. The repertoire holds fewer than 650,000 distinct CDR3 sequences, with about 20% as singletons. The material sequenced was PBMCs or a T cell subset sorted from them (not recorded which). These receptors all stem from an adult woman who had mild COVID-19 (a few samples of this study predate the infection). Cell type and time point are not known.

The chain joins TRBV15 to TRBJ2-1, with D maybe TRBD1 (5 bases). CDR1 and CDR2 (germline): LNHNV, YYDKDF (reference sequence). The CDR3 runs to 14 residues. Trimming removed 1 base at V and 4 bases at J, with 8 bases between. The CDR3 sequence is CATSRVAGYNEQFF. The CDR3 nucleotides read TGTGCCACCAGCAGAGTGGCAGGGTACAATGAGCAGTTCTTC. Full variable domain (outside the CDR3, taken from reference TRBV15 and TRBJ2-1): DAMVIQNPRYQVTQFGKPVTLSCSQTLNHNVMYWYQQKSSQAPKLLFHYYDKDFNNEADTPDNFQSRRPNTSFCFLDIRSPGLGDTAMYLCATSRVAGYNEQFFGPGTRLTVL.

The V and J genes are TRBV12-3 or TRBV12-4 and TRBJ1-6; 10 bases match TRBD1. This CDR3 spans 15 amino acids. Losses at the gene ends were 3 bases for V and 7 bases for J; bases not matched to a gene: 3. The CDR3 nucleotides are TGTGCCAGCAGTTTTGGACAGGGGGGCAATTCACCCCTCCACTTT. Residues: CASSFGQGGNSPLHF.

This clonotype was detected a few times. CDR3 region: CASSPAGLNEKLFF. The DNA for the CDR3 is TGTGCCAGTTCCCCCGCGGGATTGAATGAAAAACTGTTTTTT. The chain employs TRBV9 and TRBJ1-4; D is uncertain. CDR3 length equals 14 residues. The V gene lost 8 bases and the J gene lost 5 bases, with 16 bases spanning the gap. In germline, CDR1 is SGDLS, CDR2 YYNGEE.

This clonotype was seen at least ten times. The chain combines TRBV5-1 with TRBJ2-2; D unclear. Trimming left V 1 base short and J 2 bases short, with 9 bases between. CDR1 is SGHRS and CDR2 is YFSETQ in the germline V gene. The CDR3 runs to 15 residues. The DNA of the CDR3 is TGCGCCAGCAGCTTGACTGTTTCCAACACCGGGGAGCTGTTTTTT. This gives the protein CASSLTVSNTGELFF.

The V call is TRBV24-1, the J call TRBJ2-2; 11 bases align to TRBD2. V was clipped by 3 bases and J by 2 bases; unmatched bases: 13. Per the germline V gene, CDR1 is KGHDR and CDR2 is SFDVKD. There are 20 residues in the CDR3. The CDR3 protein is CATSDRPELGLADNTGELFF. CDR3 bases: TGTGCCACCAGTGATCGGCCCGAATTGGGACTAGCGGACAACACCGGGGAGCTGTTTTTT.

J is TRBJ2-6 and V is TRBV7-6; D gene uncertain. The V gene's germline CDR1 is SGHVS and CDR2 FNYEAQ. V dropped 2 bases and J dropped 4 bases, with 3 bases sitting between them. This CDR3 is built from 13 residues. CDR3 DNA: TGTGCCAGCAGCTTATACGGGGCCAACGTCCTGACTTTC. Protein: CASSLYGANVLTF.

With respect to this clonotype: This may come from a read error, since a much larger clone is one base off. The chain uses TRBV5-1 and TRBJ1-2; D call uncertain. Germline CDR1 SGHRS, CDR2 YFSETQ. This CDR3 has 14 residues. The CDR3 DNA follows: TGCGCCAGAAGCTCCCAAGGCACTAACTATGGCTACACCTTC. It yields the protein CARSSQGTNYGYTF.

The chain uses TRBV27 and TRBJ2-2, with unresolved D. The V end lost 5 bases, the J end lost 7 bases, and 14 bases lay between the germline ends. From germline, CDR1 is MNHEY and CDR2 SMNVEV (reference sequence). The CDR3 is 14 residues long. As DNA, the CDR3 is TGTGCCAGCAGTCCTACGCTAGGCCTCGGGGAGCTGTTTTTT. It specifies CASSPTLGLGELFF.

The chain employs TRBV10-3 and TRBJ2-7; 7 bases are shared with TRBD1. Per the germline V gene, CDR1 is ENHRY and CDR2 is SYGVKD. This CDR3 spans 17 amino acids. J lost 3 bases, V lost 2 bases, and 13 bases had no gene match. In DNA, the CDR3 is TGTGCCATCAGTGAGGCAGAAGTCAGGGGGAACCTCTACGAGCAGTACTTC. Its translation: CAISEAEVRGNLYEQYF.

The V and J genes are TRBV7-6 and TRBJ1-1, with D hard to call. Germline V gene data show CDR1 as SGHVS and CDR2 as FNYEAQ. The germline V and J ends were trimmed by 4 bases and 2 bases, with 17 bases remaining between them. The CDR3 is 16 amino acids. The CDR3 sequence: CASSYSLTVVNTEAFF. The CDR3 nucleotides read TGTGCCAGCAGCTATAGTTTAACAGTGGTCAACACTGAAGCTTTCTTT.

This clonotype showed up just a few times. CDR3 in amino acids: CASSLNGQQNTEAFF. The CDR3 nucleotides are TGCGCCAGCAGCTTGAACGGGCAGCAGAACACTGAAGCTTTCTTT. The chain is built from TRBV5-1 and TRBJ1-1; the D is unclear. Trimming stripped 1 base from V and 1 base from J, with 11 bases between. The CDR3 runs to 15 residues. Germline loops: CDR1 SGHRS, CDR2 YFSETQ.

Details on this clonotype: This may stem from a read error, because a much larger clone lies one nucleotide away. The chain joins TRBV24-1 to TRBJ1-1; D is unresolved. CDR1 is KGHDR and CDR2 is SFDVKD in the germline V gene. With 4 bases removed from V and 1 base from J, the gap between germline ends came to 6 bases. The CDR3 has 13 residues. The chain's CDR3 is CATSEAGNTEAFF. DNA of the CDR3: TGTGCCACCAGTGAGGCAGGGAACACTGAAGCTTTCTTT.

The V and J genes are TRBV2 and TRBJ2-5; 8 bases agree with TRBD2. Germline CDR1 reads SNHLY; CDR2 reads FYNNEI. Trimming removed 4 bases from V and 6 bases from J; junction bases left unmatched: 4. This CDR3 region has 13 residues. For the CDR3, the DNA is TGTGCCAGCAGTGCAGTAGCGGGGAAGACCCAGTACTTC. Residues: CASSAVAGKTQYF. Full variable domain (outside the CDR3, taken from reference TRBV2 and TRBJ2-5): EPEVTQTPSHQVTQMGQEVILRCVPISNHLYFYWYRQILGQKVEFLVSFYNNEISEKSEIFDDQFSVERPDGSNFTLKIRSTKLEDSAMYFCASSAVAGKTQYFGPGTRLLVL.

This clonotype was detected a few times. The V gene is TRBV6-1, the J gene TRBJ1-2, with 8 bases aligning to TRBD1. The CDR3 length is 15 residues. The germline CDR1 and CDR2 sequences are MNHNS and SASEGT. J lost 7 bases, V lost 6 bases, and 13 bases had no gene match. This CDR3 is CASSDVETGEGGYTF. The CDR3 bases are TGTGCCAGCAGCGACGTCGAGACAGGGGAGGGTGGCTACACCTTC.

The table lists this clonotype with a few counts. The V gene is TRBV27, the J gene TRBJ1-5, with D maybe TRBD1 (6 bases). Trimming pared 6 bases from V and 4 bases from J, leaving 13 bases between. The CDR3 spans 14 residues. Germline V lookup: CDR1 MNHEY, CDR2 SMNVEV (reference sequence). CDR3 in amino acids: CASRRGTGNQPQHF. CDR3 bases: TGTGCCAGCAGAAGGGGGACGGGGAATCAGCCCCAGCATTTT.

The V gene is TRBV12-3 or TRBV12-4, the J gene TRBJ2-1, with 9 bases lining up with TRBD2. V lost 4 bases and J lost 9; bases outside the gene matches: 10. The CDR3 contains 15 residues. DNA of the CDR3: TGTGCCAGCAGTTCCCCCGGACTAGCGATTCCTGAGCAGTTCTTC. It is translated as CASSSPGLAIPEQFF.

CDR3 DNA sequence: TGTGCCAGCAGCTTGGTGGTGTCAGCCACCTACGAGCAGTACTTC. Protein product: CASSLVVSATYEQYF. The chain combines TRBV5-5 with TRBJ2-7; D uncertain. The germline V gene encodes CDR1 SGHKS and CDR2 YYEKEE (reference sequence). Trimming took 0 bases from V and 2 from J, leaving 12 bases between them. The CDR3 totals 15 residues.

This clonotype has just a few counts. The V call is TRBV7-6, the J call TRBJ1-2, with no clear D. Trimming stripped 0 bases from V and 2 bases from J, with 10 bases between. The CDR3 is 15 residues long. CDR1 and CDR2 (germline): SGHVS, FNYEAQ. CDR3 amino acids: CASSLAGQKNYGYTF. The CDR3 DNA follows: TGTGCCAGCAGCTTAGCGGGTCAGAAGAACTATGGCTACACCTTC. The variable domain in full, with the rest retrieved from reference TRBV7-6 and TRBJ1-2, is GAGVSQSPRYKVTKRGQDVALRCDPISGHVSLYWYRQALGQGPEFLTYFNYEAQQDKSGLPNDRFSAERPEGSISTLTIQRTEQRDSAMYRCASSLAGQKNYGYTFGSGTRLTVV.

This clonotype was seen a handful of times. The chain has TRBV7-2 and TRBJ2-3, with 7 bases fitting TRBD2. The CDR3 runs to 16 residues. Per germline, CDR1 SGHTA and CDR2 FQGNSA. V dropped 3 bases and J dropped 5; count of bases not matched to a gene: 11. The CDR3 DNA is TGTGCCAGCAGCTTCCTCCCCGCGGGAGCGGGAGATACGCAGTATTTT. Protein: CASSFLPAGAGDTQYF.

The chain carries TRBV23-1 and TRBJ2-1; D might be TRBD2 (6 bases). TRBV23-1 is an open reading frame whose function is uncertain. The CDR3 has 15 residues. Trimming took 4 bases from V and 6 from J, leaving 16 bases between them. The CDR3 sequence: CASSLREHFPNEQFF. CDR3 sequence (DNA): TGCGCCAGCAGTCTCCGGGAGCATTTCCCCAATGAGCAGTTCTTC.

In this sample, this clonotype turned up a few times. The chain couples TRBV7-9 to TRBJ2-7; 8 bases map to TRBD1. Unmatched junction bases numbered 10, after V lost 2 bases and J lost 4 bases. Germline CDR1 and CDR2: SEHNR and FQNEAQ (reference sequence). This CDR3 has 16 amino acids. Here the CDR3 reads CASSLFPKGQVYEQYF. The DNA for the CDR3 is TGTGCCAGCAGCTTATTTCCCAAGGGACAGGTGTACGAGCAGTACTTC.